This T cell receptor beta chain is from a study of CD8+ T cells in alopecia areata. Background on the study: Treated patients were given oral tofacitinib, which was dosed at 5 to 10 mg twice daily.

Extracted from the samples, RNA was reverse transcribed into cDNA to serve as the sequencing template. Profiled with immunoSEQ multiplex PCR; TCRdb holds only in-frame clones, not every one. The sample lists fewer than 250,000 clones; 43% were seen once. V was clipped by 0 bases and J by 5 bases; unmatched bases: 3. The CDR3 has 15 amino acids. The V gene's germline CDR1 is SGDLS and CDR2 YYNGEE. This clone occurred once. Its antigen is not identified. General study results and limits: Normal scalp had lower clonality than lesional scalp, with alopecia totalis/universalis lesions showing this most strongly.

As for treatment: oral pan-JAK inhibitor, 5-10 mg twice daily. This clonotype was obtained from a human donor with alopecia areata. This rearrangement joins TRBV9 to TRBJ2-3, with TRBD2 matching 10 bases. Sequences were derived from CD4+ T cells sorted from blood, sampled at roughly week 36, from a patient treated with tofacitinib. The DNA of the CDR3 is TGTGCCAGCAGCGTAGATACTAGCGGGATAGATACGCAGTATTTT. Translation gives CASSVDTSGIDTQYF.